This T cell receptor (beta chain) derives from a study of cytomegalovirus exposure and HLA in healthy donors. Findings and limits, study-wide: Analysis performed later showed TCR beta chains linked to HLA being more clonally expanded than equally common others. A later look showed TCR association rates differing by HLA locus, highest for DRB1 and lowest for HLA-C.

Remarks on this clone: What it binds is unknown.

The PCR contained 60 Vbeta and 13 Jbeta primers. Per the original data handling: A follow-up analysis tallied tens of millions of unique TCR beta chains, roughly 11 million shared. Method: immunoSEQ multiplex PCR; TCRdb's copy keeps in-frame clones and lacks some. V and J calls plus clone size are reproduced from that table; the DNA served to infer D and trimming. The sample's table shows 30,000 to 40,000 clones. With V trimmed by 3 bases and J by 2 bases, 3 bases remained unmatched. The CDR3 contains 16 residues. The V gene's germline CDR1 is MGHRA and CDR2 YSYEKL. The sample was PBMCs. The chain has TRBV4-1 and TRBJ1-4, with TRBD1 matching over 10 bases. The sequence derives from a woman aged 40-49 years in good health and CMV-seropositive. CDR3 in amino acids: CASSQGTGVTNEKLFF. For the CDR3, the DNA is TGCGCCAGCAGCCAGGGGACAGGGGTGACTAATGAAAAACTGTTTTTT.